The TCR beta chain under discussion was sequenced for a study of Graves' ophthalmopathy and Graves' hyperthyroidism. Broader study findings: The 13-signature model separated ophthalmopathy from stable hyperthyroidism at roughly 90% sensitivity and around 77% specificity.

CDR3 length: 15 residues. J lost 3 bases, V lost 1 base, and 4 bases had no gene match. Per germline, CDR1 SGHTA and CDR2 FQGNSA. In its sample, this clonotype was seen many times. Its antigen remains unknown. The authors diagnosed from clinical symptoms, serum thyroxine, TRAb, thyroid ultrasound and orbital computed tomography. The study amplified TCR beta CDR3 regions using RNA transcripts. Second-round multiplex PCR came after first-round RT-PCR with HTBI primers. TCRdb fed the multiplex PCR reads into MiXCR, producing one record per CDR3 protein. Here the sample spans 560,000 or so distinct CDR3 sequences, under 45% being singletons.

The sample taken for sequencing was peripheral blood or thyroid tissue (not recorded which). This sequence originates from an adult man with Graves' hyperthyroidism. The chain carries TRBV7-2 and TRBJ1-1, with 8 bases lining up with TRBD1. This CDR3 is CASSLEPRGHTEAFF. The CDR3 DNA reads as TGTGCCAGCAGCTTAGAACCCAGGGGGCACACTGAAGCTTTCTTT. The whole variable domain, remainder taken from reference TRBV7-2 and TRBJ1-1, is GAGVSQSPSNKVTEKGKDVELRCDPISGHTALYWYRQSLGQGLEFLIYFQGNSAPDKSGLPSDRFSAERTGGSVSTLTIQRTQQEDSAVYLCASSLEPRGHTEAFFGQGTRLTVV.